This TCR beta chain was recovered during a study of T cells in Graves' hyperthyroidism and ophthalmopathy. The CDR3 covers 15 residues. V dropped 5 bases and J dropped 3 bases, with 16 bases sitting between them. Amplified TCR beta CDR3 regions came from RNA transcripts. Using the HTBI primer set, a first-round RT-PCR was run on the TCR CDR3. TCRdb itself ran the multiplex PCR reads through MiXCR, one entry per CDR3 protein. The sample includes about 640,000 distinct CDR3 sequences, around 20% of them seen just once. This clonotype was observed at least ten times. The clonotype originates from a man aged 25 to 45 with Graves' ophthalmopathy. The chain recombines TRBV12-3 or TRBV12-4 with TRBJ2-5; D is undetermined. Sequenced input: blood. CDR3 protein: CASSPGVQPEETQYF. The CDR3 coding sequence is TGTGCCAGCAGTCCGGGTGTACAGCCCGAAGAGACCCAGTACTTC.